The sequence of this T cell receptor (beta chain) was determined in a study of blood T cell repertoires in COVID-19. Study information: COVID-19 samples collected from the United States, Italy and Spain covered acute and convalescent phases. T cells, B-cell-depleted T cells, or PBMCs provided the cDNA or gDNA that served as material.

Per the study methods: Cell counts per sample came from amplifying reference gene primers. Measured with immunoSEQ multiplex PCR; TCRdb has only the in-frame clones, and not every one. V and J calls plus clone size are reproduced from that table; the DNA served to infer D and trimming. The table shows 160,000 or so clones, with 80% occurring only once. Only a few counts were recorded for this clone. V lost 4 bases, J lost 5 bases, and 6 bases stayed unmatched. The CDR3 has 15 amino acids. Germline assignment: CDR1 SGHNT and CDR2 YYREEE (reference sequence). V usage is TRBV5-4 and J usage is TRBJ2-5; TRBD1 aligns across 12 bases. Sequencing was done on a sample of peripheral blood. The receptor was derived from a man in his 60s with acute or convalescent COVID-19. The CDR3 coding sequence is TGTGCCAGCAGCCCTCCGGGACAGGGGGCTGAGACCCAGTACTTC. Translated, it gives CASSPPGQGAETQYF.